These 8 T cell receptor beta chains originate from one sample sequenced in a study of shared clonotypes between healthy human individuals. Some clones are missing from TCRdb's copy, which holds only in-frame ones; the method was immunoSEQ multiplex PCR. The sample yields a few million clones, 90% to 95% seen once. The sequencing input was naive CD4+ T cells from PBMCs. The sample's subset: CD45RA+ positively selected. The receptors were gathered from a man aged 18-30 years in good health. Some clones in this sample may be carry-over from other donors' samples.

This clone was seen once. The DNA for the CDR3 is TGTGCCAGCGGTCGACCTCTATCCAATCCCTACGAGCAGTACTTC. Encoded protein: CASGRPLSNPYEQYF. The chain is built from TRBV27 and TRBJ2-7, with D unresolved. With 8 bases removed from V and 2 bases from J, the gap between germline ends came to 19 bases. The germline V gene encodes CDR1 MNHEY and CDR2 SMNVEV (reference sequence). This CDR3 is 15 amino acids long.

With regard to this clone: A junction boundary mismatches the germline segment, possibly from a read error. The chain links TRBV28 to TRBJ1-1; D possibly corresponds to TRBD1 (5 bases). This CDR3 contains 12 residues. Germline CDR1 is MDHEN and CDR2 is SYDVKM. The CDR3 bases are TGTGCCAGCAGTCAACCCGTAGGGACGCGGATCTTT. Its protein is CASSQPVGTRIF.

On this clone: Other DNA sequences within the sample encode an identical CDR3. The chain has TRBV28 and TRBJ2-1; D tentatively reads TRBD1 or TRBD2 (5 bases each). The CDR3 runs 15 residues. Deletions cut 6 bases from V and 1 base from J, with 13 bases between. CDR1 and CDR2 (germline): MDHEN, SYDVKM. Here the CDR3 DNA reads TGTGCCAGCAGCCGGGACCGAGGTTCCTACAATGAGCAGTTCTTC. Its translation is CASSRDRGSYNEQFF.

The chain is built from TRBV7-8 and TRBJ2-7, with 7 bases identical to TRBD1. Trimming cost V 6 bases and J 6 bases; bases outside gene matches: 11. Germline CDR1 is SGHVS and CDR2 is FQNEAQ. The CDR3 loop spans 14 amino acids. The CDR3 nucleotides read TGTGCCAGCAGAATTCGACAGGGATCTAGCGAGCAGTACTTC. Its translation is CASRIRQGSSEQYF.

The V gene is TRBV7-8, the J gene TRBJ1-4; D unresolved. The germline gives CDR1 SGHVS, CDR2 FQNEAQ. Trimming cost V 5 bases and J 0 bases, with 10 bases left between them. The CDR3 length is 15 residues. The CDR3 region is CASSPTVATNEKLFF. The CDR3 bases are TGTGCCAGCAGCCCGACGGTTGCAACTAATGAAAAACTGTTTTTT.

The chain joins TRBV7-3 to TRBJ2-7; 9 nucleotides align to TRBD2. The CDR3 is 16 amino acids. J gave up 4 bases and V 7 bases, and 14 bases lay outside the gene matches. In germline, CDR1 is SGHTA, CDR2 FQGTGA. In DNA form, the CDR3 reads TGTGCCAGCATCCGTACTGGGACTAGCCCCAATTACGAGCAGTACTTC. Translating it yields CASIRTGTSPNYEQYF.

This chain links TRBV6-5 with TRBJ1-5, with D unresolved. V dropped 5 bases and J dropped 1 base, with 12 bases sitting between them. There are 15 residues in the CDR3. In germline, CDR1 is MNHEY, CDR2 SVGAGI. In DNA form, the CDR3 reads TGTGCCAGCAGTCCGGACGGCTTAAGCAATCAGCCCCAGCATTTT. Translating gives CASSPDGLSNQPQHF.

This chain joins TRBV5-4 and TRBJ2-1; 12 positions match TRBD2. Trimming removed 3 bases from V and 4 bases from J; junction bases left unmatched: 11. The CDR3 sequence is 18 residues long. Per germline, CDR1 SGHNT and CDR2 YYREEE (reference sequence). CDR3 sequence: CASSSRTSGIGSYNEQFF. CDR3 DNA sequence: TGTGCCAGCAGCTCCCGGACTAGCGGGATAGGTTCTTACAATGAGCAGTTCTTC. Filled out from reference TRBV5-4 and TRBJ2-1, the complete variable domain reads ETGVTQSPTHLIKTRGQQVTLRCSSQSGHNTVSWYQQALGQGPQFIFQYYREEENGRGNFPPRFSGLQFPNYSSELNVNALELDDSALYLCASSSRTSGIGSYNEQFFGPGTRLTVL.